This T cell receptor (beta chain) was sequenced for a study of T cells after yellow fever vaccination. At the level of the study: Any fraction with a low cell number was prepared using SMART-Seq v4 Ultra Low Input. Study-level findings and limits: Peaking faster, on day 5 versus 15, the secondary response was nonetheless weaker. Just a small share of clonotypes turned up in the CD4 compartment as well as the CD8 compartment.

In its sample, this clonotype was seen many times. Antigen specificity is unknown. The CDR3 is 14 amino acids. Trimming took off 6 bases at V and 1 base at J, with 11 bases between the two ends. CDR1 is MNHNS, CDR2 SASEGT, per germline. A universal primer site and UMIs were added as TCR cDNA was made by 5'RACE template switching. TCRdb recomputed calls from the 5' RACE reads with MiXCR, one row per CDR3 protein. The table shows 100,000 to 150,000 distinct CDR3 sequences, with roughly 7.9% occurring only once. The chain combines TRBV6-1 with TRBJ2-3; TRBD1 or TRBD2 may be the D gene (5 bases each). The sequence came from a man between 18 and 35 years old who received the YFV17D yellow fever vaccine. The sample consisted of CD4+ T cells sorted from PBMCs, taken roughly 46 days after the first yellow fever vaccination. The CDR3 region has the DNA TGTGCCAGCAGGGAACCGGGGCGCACAGATACGCAGTATTTT. As protein: CASREPGRTDTQYF.